The rows below give T cell receptor beta chains drawn from one sample of a study of T cell changes during pregnancy in multiple sclerosis. The protocol was immunoSEQ multiplex PCR, while the TCRdb copy is restricted to in-frame clones and leaves out a portion. The table has tens of thousands of clones, roughly 92% seen once. The sample in question was peripheral blood, obtained in the second trimester of pregnancy. The receptors derive from a female donor with multiple sclerosis, enrolled in a pregnancy study. Both conserved end residues are part of each CDR3. A D gene is named only where the DNA matches it firmly. Not all rows give a size; the values are once, few, many and, for expanded clones, a class.

v_gene: TRBV9
j_gene: TRBJ1-2
abundance: few
d_gene: TRBD1
CDR3nt: TGTGCCAGCAGCGATGGCCTACGGGACAGAAACTATGGCTACACCTTC
CDR3aa: CASSDGLRDRNYGYTF

v_gene: TRBV27
j_gene: TRBJ1-5
abundance: -
d_gene: TRBD1
CDR3nt: TGTGCCAGCAGTCCGTCGGGACAGGGGCAAATTGGCAATCAGCCCCAGCATTTT
CDR3aa: CASSPSGQGQIGNQPQHF

v_gene: TRBV7-2
j_gene: TRBJ1-2
abundance: -
d_gene: -
CDR3nt: TGTGCCAGCAGCCCGGACCGGGGGTTAGATGGCTACACCTTC
CDR3aa: CASSPDRGLDGYTF

v_gene: TRBV9
j_gene: TRBJ1-3
abundance: -
d_gene: -
CDR3nt: TGTGCCAGCAGCGTAGGGCAGGCACAGTCAAGAAACACCATATATTTT
CDR3aa: CASSVGQAQSRNTIYF

v_gene: TRBV11-3
j_gene: TRBJ1-1
abundance: few
d_gene: -
CDR3nt: TGTGCCAGCAGCTTAGGAGGGCTAGGTATCGTCGACACTGAAGCTTTCTTT
CDR3aa: CASSLGGLGIVDTEAFF

v_gene: TRBV28
j_gene: TRBJ2-2
abundance: -
d_gene: -
CDR3nt: TGTGCCAGCACGCCGCGATTGGGAGGGAACACCGGGGAGCTGTTTTTT
CDR3aa: CASTPRLGGNTGELFF

v_gene: TRBV7-9
j_gene: TRBJ2-5
abundance: -
d_gene: -
CDR3nt: TGTGCCAGCTCTATTGGGCTAGCTGGAGAGACCCAGTACTTC
CDR3aa: CASSIGLAGETQYF

v_gene: TRBV9
j_gene: TRBJ2-3
abundance: -
d_gene: -
CDR3nt: TGTGCCAGCAGCGTAGGAAACAGGCCAGGCACAGATACGCAGTATTTT
CDR3aa: CASSVGNRPGTDTQYF

v_gene: TRBV5-1
j_gene: TRBJ2-1
abundance: -
d_gene: -
CDR3nt: TGCGCCAGCAGCTTCCCAGGGTCCTACAATGAGCAGTTCTTC
CDR3aa: CASSFPGSYNEQFF

v_gene: TRBV2
j_gene: TRBJ2-5
abundance: -
d_gene: TRBD2
CDR3nt: TGTGCCAGCAGTACTGCGGGGGGCGGAGGAGAGACCCAGTACTTC
CDR3aa: CASSTAGGGGETQYF

v_gene: TRBV9
j_gene: TRBJ2-2
abundance: -
d_gene: -
CDR3nt: TGTGCCAGCAGCGTAGGGTTGACAGCGAACACCGGGGAGCTGTTTTTT
CDR3aa: CASSVGLTANTGELFF

v_gene: TRBV13
j_gene: TRBJ1-1
abundance: -
d_gene: -
CDR3nt: TGTGCCAGCAGTGAGGTAATGAACACTGAAGCTTTCTTT
CDR3aa: CASSEVMNTEAFF

v_gene: TRBV2
j_gene: TRBJ2-5
abundance: -
d_gene: TRBD2
CDR3nt: TGTGCCAGCAGTGATGGGACTAGCGGGAGCCAAGAGACCCAGTACTTC
CDR3aa: CASSDGTSGSQETQYF

v_gene: TRBV7-9
j_gene: TRBJ1-6
abundance: -
d_gene: -
CDR3nt: TGTGCCAGCAGCCGGACAGACTATAATTCACCCCTCCACTTT
CDR3aa: CASSRTDYNSPLHF

v_gene: TRBV30
j_gene: TRBJ1-5
abundance: -
d_gene: TRBD1
CDR3nt: TGTGCCTGGGCCGGGACAGGGGGTCTCAATCAGCCCCAGCATTTT
CDR3aa: CAWAGTGGLNQPQHF

v_gene: TRBV28
j_gene: TRBJ1-4
abundance: -
d_gene: -
CDR3nt: TGTGCCAGCAGTTTTTGGGGGGAGGCTAATGAAAAACTGTTTTTT
CDR3aa: CASSFWGEANEKLFF

v_gene: TRBV6-1
j_gene: TRBJ1-5
abundance: -
d_gene: TRBD1
CDR3nt: TGTGCCACCATGACCGACAGGGTTCGTAATCAGCCCCAGCATTTT
CDR3aa: CATMTDRVRNQPQHF

v_gene: TRBV5-1
j_gene: TRBJ2-6
abundance: -
d_gene: -
CDR3nt: TGCGCCAGCAGCTTAGAGCCTGGCTCTGGGGCCAACGTCCTGACTTTC
CDR3aa: CASSLEPGSGANVLTF

v_gene: TRBV11-3
j_gene: TRBJ1-1
abundance: -
d_gene: -
CDR3nt: TGTGCCAGCAGCTTAGATCGTAAGAACACTGAAGCTTTCTTT
CDR3aa: CASSLDRKNTEAFF

v_gene: TRBV7-8
j_gene: TRBJ2-6
abundance: -
d_gene: -
CDR3nt: TGTGCCAGCAGCTTAGGGGGCCGGAGCTCTGGGGCCAACGTCCTGACTTTC
CDR3aa: CASSLGGRSSGANVLTF

v_gene: TRBV20-1
j_gene: TRBJ2-1
abundance: -
d_gene: TRBD1
CDR3nt: TGCAGTGCCCTGACAGGGGGTGAGCAGTTCTTC
CDR3aa: CSALTGGEQFF

v_gene: TRBV6-5
j_gene: TRBJ1-6
abundance: once
d_gene: -
CDR3nt: TGTGCCAGCAGTACGCCAAAGAACAGGGCTTCACCCCTCCACTTT
CDR3aa: CASSTPKNRASPLHF

v_gene: TRBV7-9
j_gene: TRBJ2-2
abundance: -
d_gene: -
CDR3nt: TGTGCCAGCAGCTTATCCTCGGTGGGGGAGCTGTTTTTT
CDR3aa: CASSLSSVGELFF

v_gene: TRBV5-1
j_gene: TRBJ1-6
abundance: -
d_gene: -
CDR3nt: TGCGCCAGCAGGCCGGCTAGCTCCTATAATTCACCCCTCCACTTT
CDR3aa: CASRPASSYNSPLHF